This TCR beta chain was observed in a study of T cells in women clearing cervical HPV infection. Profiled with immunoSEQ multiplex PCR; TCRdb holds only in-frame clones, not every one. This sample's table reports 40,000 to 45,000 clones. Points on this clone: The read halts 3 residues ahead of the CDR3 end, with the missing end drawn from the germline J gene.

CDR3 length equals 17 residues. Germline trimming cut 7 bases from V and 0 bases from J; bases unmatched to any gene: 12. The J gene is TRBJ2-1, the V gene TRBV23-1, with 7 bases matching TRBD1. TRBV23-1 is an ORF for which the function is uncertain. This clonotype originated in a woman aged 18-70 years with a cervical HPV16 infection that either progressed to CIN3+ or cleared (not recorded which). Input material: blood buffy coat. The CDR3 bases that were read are TGCGCCAGCATCCCAGGGGTGAGGGACAGCTCCTACAATGAG. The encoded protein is CASIPGVRDSSYNE. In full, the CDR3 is CASIPGVRDSSYNEQFF.